The next 24 T cell receptor beta chains were all read from a single sample in a study of identical twins. TCRdb passed the 5' RACE reads through MiXCR, listing each CDR3 protein once. The sample shows hundreds of thousands of distinct CDR3 sequences, approximately 7% of them seen only once. The same specimen was also included in a second study, on yellow fever vaccine responses in identical twins.

The sequenced sample consisted of memory (CD45RO+) T cells sorted from blood. The receptor set was obtained from a woman between 18 and 29 years old in good health.

This clonotype was picked up a small number of times. The chain employs TRBV6-1 and TRBJ2-1, with D perhaps matching TRBD2 (6 bases). This CDR3 spans 16 amino acids. V was pared by 6 bases and J by 3 bases, with 18 bases between. CDR1 is MNHNS and CDR2 is SASEGT in the germline V gene. The CDR3 coding sequence is TGTGCCAGCAGCTCCGCCGGGACTGCAAACTACAATGAGCAGTTCTTC. This sequence encodes CASSSAGTANYNEQFF.

In this sample, this clonotype turned up a few times. The genes are TRBV12-3 or TRBV12-4 and TRBJ2-7; 9 bases line up with TRBD1. The CDR3 is 13 amino acids. Trimming at V came to 5 bases and at J to 3 bases, leaving 2 bases not matched to a gene. The CDR3 loop reads CASSKTGGYEQYV. Written as DNA, the CDR3 is TGTGCCAGCAGTAAGACAGGGGGCTACGAGCAGTACGTC.

This clonotype was seen repeatedly, ten times or more. CDR3 region: CASSSARYNEQFF. The CDR3 coding sequence is TGTGCCAGCAGCTCCGCGCGGTACAATGAGCAGTTCTTC. This chain joins TRBV7-3 and TRBJ2-1; D is ambiguous. Germline V CDR1 and CDR2: SGHTA, FQGTGA. The CDR3 covers 13 residues. V was pared by 4 bases and J by 4 bases, with 8 bases between.

This rearrangement joins TRBV27 to TRBJ1-2, with a possible D match to TRBD1 (5 bases). CDR1 and CDR2 (germline): MNHEY, SMNVEV (reference sequence). The CDR3 is made up of 13 amino acids. The ends were cut back, 10 bases at V and 0 bases at J, with 12 bases in the middle. CDR3 loop: CATEGRTNYGYTF. Written as DNA, the CDR3 is TGTGCCACCGAGGGGAGAACTAACTATGGCTACACCTTC.

The chain recombines TRBV10-3 with TRBJ1-5; D possibly corresponds to TRBD1 (6 bases). V gave up 6 bases and J gave up 4 bases, with 13 bases separating them. This CDR3 has 14 amino acids. Per germline, CDR1 ENHRY and CDR2 SYGVKD. The CDR3 coding sequence is TGTGCCATCAGCAAGGGGGAGGGTAATCAGCCCCAGCATTTT. Protein: CAISKGEGNQPQHF.

V is TRBV27 and J is TRBJ2-7, with 7 bases that match TRBD2. V gave up 1 base and J gave up 3 bases; unmatched junction bases: 6. CDR1 MNHEY and CDR2 SMNVEV come from the germline V gene (reference sequence). The CDR3 extends over 15 amino acids. The CDR3 coding sequence is TGTGCCAGCAGTTTATATTGGCGCGGGGGCTACGAGCAGTACTTC. It specifies CASSLYWRGGYEQYF.

This clonotype was recorded at least ten times. CDR3 sequence: CASTGRPSTDTQYF. The CDR3 nucleotides are TGTGCCAGCACTGGGAGGCCGAGCACAGATACGCAGTATTTT. The V gene is TRBV7-9, the J gene TRBJ2-3, with D maybe TRBD2 (6 bases). The CDR3 loop spans 14 amino acids. V was shortened by 7 bases and J by 0 bases, with 11 bases between the two germline ends. Germline V gene lookup returns CDR1 SEHNR and CDR2 FQNEAQ (reference sequence).

This clonotype was observed at least ten times. CDR3 amino acids: CAISRDTNSGNTIYF. CDR3 sequence (DNA): TGTGCCATCAGCAGGGACACAAACTCTGGAAACACCATATATTTT. V usage is TRBV10-3 and J usage is TRBJ1-3; D possibly corresponds to TRBD1 (6 bases). The CDR3 is made up of 15 amino acids. The V end was cut by 6 bases, the J end by 0 bases, with 12 bases between. Germline V lookup: CDR1 ENHRY, CDR2 SYGVKD.

This clonotype was detected a few times. CDR3 loop: CASRNRFRGVETQYF. In DNA form, the CDR3 reads TGCGCCAGCAGAAATCGGTTCAGGGGGGTAGAGACCCAGTACTTC. The V and J genes are TRBV10-1 and TRBJ2-5, with D possibly matching TRBD1 (7 bases). CDR3 length: 15 residues. Trimming took 6 bases from V and 4 from J, leaving 18 bases between them. Germline loops: CDR1 WNHNN, CDR2 SYGVQD (reference sequence).

There are many counts of this clonotype. The chain is built from TRBV21-1 and TRBJ2-2; no check of the table's D call, TRBD2, against the DNA was made. TRBV21-1 is a pseudogene locus. The CDR3 is 18 amino acids. The CDR3 sequence: CASSKRPFLLAGAGELFF. CDR3 DNA: TGTGCCAGCAGCAAAAGGCCCTTTTTACTAGCGGGGGCGGGGGAGCTGTTTTTT.

This clonotype was observed at least ten times. The chain joins TRBV7-8 to TRBJ1-5; D gene unclear. Trimming cost V 0 bases and J 3 bases, with 9 bases left between them. Germline CDR1 is SGHVS and CDR2 is FQNEAQ. The CDR3 consists of 15 residues. The CDR3 DNA is TGTGCCAGCAGCTTAGCCGGGAGGCTCAATCAGCCCCAGCATTTT. This translates into CASSLAGRLNQPQHF.

About this clonotype: A junction end diverges from the germline sequence, so it may reflect a read error. This chain joins TRBV6-1 and TRBJ1-2; no clear D gene. Germline V CDR1 and CDR2: MNHNS, SASEGT. This CDR3 is 10 amino acids long. This CDR3 reads CASVPYGYTF. CDR3 coding DNA: TGCGCCTCCGTCCCCTATGGCTACACCTTC.

This clonotype came up many times. V and J are TRBV24-1 and TRBJ2-3; possibly TRBD1 or TRBD2 for D (6 bases each). Trimming left V 10 bases short and J 2 bases short, with 21 bases between. Germline CDR1 and CDR2: KGHDR and SFDVKD. The CDR3 runs 16 residues. CDR3 loop: CATSGGGPDNTDTQYF. CDR3 DNA: TGTGCCACTTCCGGTGGGGGGCCCGACAACACAGATACGCAGTATTTT.

This clonotype came up many times. V and J are TRBV20-1 and TRBJ2-5; TRBD2 matches at 9 bases. V lost 2 bases and J lost 3; bases outside the gene matches: 4. This CDR3 has 14 amino acids. The V gene's germline CDR1 is DFQATT and CDR2 SNEGSKA (reference sequence). CDR3 amino acids: CSARLAGSEETQYF. The CDR3 bases are TGCAGTGCTAGACTAGCGGGATCCGAAGAGACCCAGTACTTC.

The J gene is TRBJ2-5, the V gene TRBV6-5, with TRBD2 as a possible D gene (6 bases). Trimming shortened V by 1 base and J by 7 bases, and 13 bases separated the two germline ends. CDR3 length: 14 residues. Germline V lookup: CDR1 MNHEY, CDR2 SVGAGI. This chain's CDR3 is CASSYYDGSGTQYF. The CDR3 bases are TGTGCCAGCAGTTACTACGACGGGAGTGGGACCCAGTACTTC.

CDR3 DNA: TGTGCCAGCAGCGTTGGACAGGGGGGCTACAATGAGCAGTTCTTC. It is translated as CASSVGQGGYNEQFF. V is TRBV7-9 and J is TRBJ2-1; 10 bases are a match to TRBD1. The V gene's germline CDR1 is SEHNR and CDR2 FQNEAQ (reference sequence). V gave up 5 bases and J gave up 3 bases; unmatched junction bases: 4. This CDR3 region has 15 residues.

This clonotype showed up many times. The chain carries TRBV5-1 and TRBJ2-2, with D perhaps TRBD1 (6 bases). The CDR3 is 11 residues long. V gave up 4 bases and J gave up 13 bases, with 11 bases separating them. Germline lookup yields CDR1 SGHRS and CDR2 YFSETQ. The CDR3 DNA sequence: TGCGCCAGCAGCCAACAGGGTCGGCTGTTTTTT. It encodes CASSQQGRLFF.

This clonotype came up a few times. The J gene is TRBJ2-1, the V gene TRBV27; 8 bases fit TRBD2. V lost 4 bases and J lost 10; bases outside the gene matches: 9. The germline V gene encodes CDR1 MNHEY and CDR2 SMNVEV (reference sequence). CDR3 length: 14 residues. The CDR3 here is CASSSGLGPLEQFF. The CDR3 nucleotides are TGTGCCAGCAGTTCGGGACTAGGGCCTCTGGAGCAGTTCTTC.

This clonotype showed up just a few times. The chain links TRBV21-1 to TRBJ2-7; the table's D call of TRBD2 was not tested on the DNA. TRBV21-1 is marked as a pseudogene. The CDR3 has 16 amino acids. The CDR3 reads CASSTHPSPPTYEQYV. The CDR3 DNA follows: TGTGCCAGCAGCACCCACCCGAGCCCACCGACCTACGAGCAGTACGTC.

This clonotype was observed many times. This sequence joins TRBV28 and TRBJ2-2; 8 bases line up with TRBD1. The germline gives CDR1 MDHEN, CDR2 SYDVKM. CDR3 size: 15 residues. Germline trimming cut 8 bases from V and 5 bases from J; bases unmatched to any gene: 10. CDR3 sequence (DNA): TGTGCCAGCCTCAGATGGCAGGGGGCAACCGGGGAGCTGTTTTTT. Its protein is CASLRWQGATGELFF. Combining the CDR3 with reference TRBV28 and TRBJ2-2 gives the whole variable domain DVKVTQSSRYLVKRTGEKVFLECVQDMDHENMFWYRQDPGLGLRLIYFSYDVKMKEKGDIPEGYSVSREKKERFSLILESASTNQTSMYLCASLRWQGATGELFFGEGSRLTVL.

This clonotype was counted at least ten times. V gene TRBV4-1 combines with J gene TRBJ2-3; D is unclear. The CDR3 has 15 residues. V lost 0 bases and J lost 2, with 9 bases in between. The V gene's germline CDR1 is MGHRA and CDR2 YSYEKL. In DNA form, the CDR3 reads TGCGCCAGCAGCCAAGATATGCGGCACACAGATACGCAGTATTTT. Translating gives CASSQDMRHTDTQYF.

This clonotype was counted a few times. The chain carries TRBV3-1 and TRBJ2-5, with D uncertain. CDR1 and CDR2 from the germline V gene are LGHDT and YNNKEL (reference sequence). This CDR3 contains 13 residues. The V end was cut by 4 bases, the J end by 2 bases, with 8 bases between. CDR3 sequence (DNA): TGTGCCAGCAGCCCCGGGTGGCAAGAGACCCAGTACTTC. As protein: CASSPGWQETQYF.

The chain couples TRBV6-5 to TRBJ1-6; maybe TRBD1 (5 bases). Germline V gene data show CDR1 as MNHEY and CDR2 as SVGAGI. Trimming cost V 6 bases and J 7 bases, with 7 bases left between them. This CDR3 region has 12 residues. In nucleotides, the CDR3 is TGTGCCAGCAGACGGGGGAATTCACCCCTCCACTTT. Its protein is CASRRGNSPLHF.

The chain links TRBV6-5 to TRBJ1-2; the D is unclear. The germline CDR1 and CDR2 sequences are MNHEY and SVGAGI. V lost 6 bases and J lost 7, with 12 bases in between. The CDR3 is 12 amino acids. CDR3 sequence reads: CASRKRTGGYTF. In DNA, the CDR3 is TGTGCCAGCAGGAAACGGACGGGTGGCTACACCTTC.